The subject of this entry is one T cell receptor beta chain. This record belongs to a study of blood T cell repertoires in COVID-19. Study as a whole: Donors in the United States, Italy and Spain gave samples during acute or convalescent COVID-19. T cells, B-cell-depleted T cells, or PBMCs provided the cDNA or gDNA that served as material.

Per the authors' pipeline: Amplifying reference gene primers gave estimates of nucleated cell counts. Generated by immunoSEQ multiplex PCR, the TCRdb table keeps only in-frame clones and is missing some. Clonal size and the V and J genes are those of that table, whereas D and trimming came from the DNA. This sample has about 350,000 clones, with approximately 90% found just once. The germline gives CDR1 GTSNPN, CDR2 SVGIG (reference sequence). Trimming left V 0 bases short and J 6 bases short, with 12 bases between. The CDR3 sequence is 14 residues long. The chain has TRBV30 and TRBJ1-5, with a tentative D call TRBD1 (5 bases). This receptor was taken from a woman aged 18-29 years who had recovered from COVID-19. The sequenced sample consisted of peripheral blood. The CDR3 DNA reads TGTGCCTGGAGTGTAGCCCAGGGTAGTCAGCCCCAGCATTTT. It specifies CAWSVAQGSQPQHF.